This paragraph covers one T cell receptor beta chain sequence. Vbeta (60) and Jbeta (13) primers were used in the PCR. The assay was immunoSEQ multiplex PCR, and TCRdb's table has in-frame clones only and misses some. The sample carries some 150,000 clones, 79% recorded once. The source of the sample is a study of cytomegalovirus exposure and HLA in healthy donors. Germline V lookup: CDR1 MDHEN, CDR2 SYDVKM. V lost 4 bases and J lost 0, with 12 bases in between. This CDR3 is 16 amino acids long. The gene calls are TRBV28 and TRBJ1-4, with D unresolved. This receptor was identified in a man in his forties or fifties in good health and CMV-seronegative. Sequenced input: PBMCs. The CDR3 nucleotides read TGTGCCAGCAGTTGGCAGAGACTGGCAACTAATGAAAAACTGTTTTTT. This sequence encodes CASSWQRLATNEKLFF.